A selection of T cell receptor beta chains follows, all from one sample in a study of blood T cells in healthy people across ages. One entry per CDR3 protein, called by TCRdb with MiXCR from the 5' RACE reads. In the table there are about 800,000 distinct CDR3 sequences, 20% to 25% of which are singletons. These data also featured in a second study, about T cells of mothers and their children.

The sequenced material came from blood. Receptor source: a boy between 10 and 17 years old in good health. CDR3s include the opening cysteine and the closing phenylalanine or tryptophan. The D gene is left open where the match is weak. Clone sizes are given selectively: once, few, many, or a class where the clone is expanded.

V,size,D,J,CDR3,DNA
TRBV27,-,TRBD2,TRBJ2-4,CASNLGGGAGNIQYF,TGTGCCAGCAATTTAGGCGGGGGGGCCGGGAACATTCAGTACTTC
TRBV20-1,-,TRBD2,TRBJ2-1,CSAIPGSGRYNEQFF,TGCAGTGCTATTCCCGGGAGCGGGAGGTACAATGAGCAGTTCTTC
TRBV5-1,-,-,TRBJ2-1,CASSFVLQANNEQFF,TGCGCCAGCAGCTTCGTTTTACAGGCCAACAATGAGCAGTTCTTC
TRBV7-2,-,-,TRBJ1-2,CASSDEGRTGYGYTF,TGTGCCAGCAGCGATGAGGGGCGCACAGGATATGGCTACACCTTC
TRBV21-1,-,-,TRBJ2-5,CASMKASGRSGETQYF,TGTGCCAGCATGAAGGCTAGCGGGAGGTCCGGGGAGACCCAGTACTTC
TRBV27,-,TRBD2,TRBJ2-3,CASSPQLLAGVVDTQYF,TGTGCCAGCAGTCCACAGCTTCTAGCGGGGGTTGTAGATACGCAGTATTTT
TRBV27,-,TRBD1,TRBJ1-2,CASSPKPPGQGASNYGYTF,TGTGCCAGCAGCCCCAAACCACCGGGACAGGGGGCTTCTAACTATGGCTACACCTTC
TRBV11-2,-,-,TRBJ1-2,CASGLRQGSGVYGYTF,TGTGCCAGCGGCTTACGGCAGGGGTCCGGGGTCTATGGCTACACCTTC
TRBV10-3,few,TRBD2,TRBJ2-1,CAIGGGVNHNEQFF,TGTGCCATCGGCGGGGGGGTAAATCACAATGAGCAGTTCTTC
TRBV12-3/TRBV12-4,few,-,TRBJ1-4,CASSLDVGEKLFF,TGTGCCAGCAGTTTAGACGTGGGTGAAAAACTGTTTTTT
TRBV20-1,-,TRBD1,TRBJ2-5,CSASDRYQETQYF,TGCAGTGCATCGGACAGGTACCAAGAGACCCAGTACTTC
TRBV20-1,few,-,TRBJ2-7,CSATSGTSSYEQYF,TGCAGTGCCACGTCGGGGACGAGCTCCTACGAGCAGTACTTC
TRBV19,-,-,TRBJ2-5,CASSSAVQETQYF,TGTGCCAGTAGTTCCGCAGTCCAAGAGACCCAGTACTTC
TRBV4-1,few,-,TRBJ2-7,CASSHRDGTYEQYF,TGCGCCAGCAGCCACCGGGACGGAACCTACGAGCAGTACTTC
TRBV20-1,few,TRBD2,TRBJ2-3,CSADSGGNTDTQYF,TGCAGTGCTGATAGCGGGGGTAACACAGATACGCAGTATTTT
TRBV4-1,-,TRBD2,TRBJ2-7,CASSQVASGSNEQYF,TGCGCCAGCAGCCAAGTGGCTAGCGGGAGCAACGAGCAGTACTTC
TRBV6-1,-,TRBD2,TRBJ2-1,CASSEAKPGLAGVGEQFF,TGTGCCAGCAGTGAAGCGAAACCCGGACTAGCGGGGGTGGGTGAGCAGTTCTTC
TRBV12-3/TRBV12-4,-,TRBD1,TRBJ2-3,CASSPGQGSDTQYF,TGTGCCAGCAGTCCCGGACAGGGTAGTGATACGCAGTATTTT
TRBV5-1,-,-,TRBJ2-1,CASWGLGNEQFF,TGCGCCAGTTGGGGGCTGGGGAATGAGCAGTTCTTC
TRBV6-2/TRBV6-3,-,-,TRBJ2-7,CASSYSAGALIHEQYF,TGTGCCAGCAGTTACTCGGCCGGGGCCCTCATCCACGAGCAGTACTTC
TRBV21-1,few,-,TRBJ1-1,CASSKAVEICAEAFF,TGTGCCAGCAGCAAAGCAGTTGAGATCTGCGCTGAAGCTTTCTTT
TRBV6-1,few,TRBD1,TRBJ1-2,CASSLGTGGPRNYGYTF,TGTGCCAGCAGCCTAGGGACAGGGGGGCCCAGGAACTATGGCTACACCTTC
TRBV27,-,-,TRBJ2-5,CASRPNLGVGPVETQYF,TGTGCCAGCAGACCTAATTTGGGGGTAGGGCCTGTAGAGACCCAGTACTTC
TRBV6-2/TRBV6-3,-,-,TRBJ2-1,CTSSYSTGYNEQFF,TGTACCAGCAGTTACTCGACAGGCTACAATGAGCAGTTCTTC
TRBV2,-,-,TRBJ1-1,CASSPAGDTEAFF,TGTGCCAGCAGCCCTGCGGGGGACACTGAAGCTTTCTTT
TRBV5-1,-,-,TRBJ2-1,CASSWGGRDNEQFF,TGCGCCAGCAGCTGGGGGGGCAGAGACAATGAGCAGTTCTTC
TRBV5-1,few,TRBD1,TRBJ2-5,CASSPTDRRVETQYF,TGCGCCAGCAGCCCAACGGACAGGCGAGTGGAGACCCAGTACTTC
TRBV12-3/TRBV12-4,-,TRBD2,TRBJ2-2,CASTREAGGVTGELFF,TGTGCCAGCACTAGGGAAGCGGGAGGGGTAACCGGGGAGCTGTTTTTT
TRBV20-1,few,TRBD2,TRBJ2-4,CSARDSRGGLNIQYF,TGCAGTGCTAGAGATAGTCGGGGGGGCTTAAACATTCAGTACTTC
TRBV15,-,TRBD1,TRBJ2-2,CATSRALMTGDTGELFF,TGTGCCACCAGCAGAGCGTTAATGACAGGGGACACCGGGGAGCTGTTTTTT
TRBV6-6,few,-,TRBJ1-5,CASSPVGNSNQPQHF,TGTGCCAGCAGCCCCGTTGGCAATAGCAATCAGCCCCAGCATTTT
TRBV10-3,few,TRBD2,TRBJ2-1,CATTGTSLNEQFF,TGTGCCACAACCGGGACTAGTCTCAATGAGCAGTTCTTC
TRBV3-1,few,-,TRBJ1-6,CASSHFGLINSPLHF,TGTGCCAGCAGCCACTTCGGGTTGATAAATTCACCCCTCCACTTT
TRBV12-3/TRBV12-4,-,-,TRBJ2-2,CASRRTANTGELFF,TGTGCCAGCAGAAGGACAGCTAACACCGGGGAGCTGTTTTTT
TRBV6-1,few,-,TRBJ1-5,CASSEGGNQPQHF,TGTGCCAGCAGTGAAGGGGGAAATCAGCCCCAGCATTTT